This passage covers 3 T cell receptor beta chains from one sample sequenced in a study of metastatic and nonmetastatic thyroid tumors. TCRdb called clones again from the PCR reads with MiXCR. This table has 15,000 to 20,000 clones, approximately 28% appearing once. Patients were all untreated before their thyroid surgery. Sequencing was performed on tumor tissue. Receptor source: a male donor with papillary thyroid cancer or a benign thyroid nodule (not recorded which). Some clones in this sample may be carry-over from other donors' samples.

This clone was counted between two and nine times. J is TRBJ2-1 and V is TRBV10-3; D is possibly TRBD1 or TRBD2 (7 bases each). Trimming left V 10 bases short and J 0 bases short, with 16 bases between. The CDR3 is 15 amino acids. CDR1 ENHRY and CDR2 SYGVKD come from the germline V gene. Here the CDR3 reads CASHRGGSSYNEQFF. The CDR3, as DNA: TGTGCCAGTCACAGGGGAGGGAGCTCCTACAATGAGCAGTTCTTC.

V and J are TRBV19 and TRBJ2-5; D gene uncertain. The length of the CDR3 is 14 residues. The V end was cut by 2 bases, the J end by 5 bases, with 12 bases between. Per the germline V gene, CDR1 is LNHDA and CDR2 is SQIVND (reference sequence). This CDR3 reads CASSIQASGETQYF. The DNA of the CDR3 is TGTGCCAGTAGTATACAGGCCTCCGGGGAGACCCAGTACTTC.

This clone showed up just a few times. The CDR3 spells CSVELQGGADTQYF. The CDR3 region has the DNA TGCAGCGTCGAGCTACAGGGAGGCGCAGATACGCAGTATTTT. V gene TRBV29-1 combines with J gene TRBJ2-3; TRBD1 or TRBD2 may be the D gene (6 bases each). Trimming shortened V by 6 bases and J by 4 bases, and 17 bases separated the two germline ends. Germline CDR1 SQVTM, CDR2 ANQGSEA. The CDR3 consists of 14 residues.